These 23 T cell receptor beta chains originate from one sample sequenced in a study of Ad26.COV2.S vaccination and SARS-CoV-2 variants. As for treatment: some 19 received Ad26.COV2.S at low or high dose, single or two shots; about 5 received placebo; per-sample allocation not given. The samples date from day 63 after the first vaccine or placebo injection. The table came from immunoSEQ multiplex PCR; TCRdb's copy has only in-frame clones and leaves some out. The sample comprises hundreds of thousands of clones, about 89% of which are singletons, and over 1.3% rests with the top ten. Sequenced here: peripheral blood, sampled in a trial of Ad26.COV2.S vaccine versus placebo. The receptors here all came from a person aged 18-65 years who received the Ad26.COV2.S COVID-19 vaccine or a placebo.

J is TRBJ2-3 and V is TRBV6-5; 7 nucleotides line up with TRBD2. The germline V gene encodes CDR1 MNHEY and CDR2 SVGAGI. J lost 3 bases, V lost 4 bases, and 4 bases had no gene match. This CDR3 comprises 14 residues. CDR3 amino acids: CASSWSGATDTQYF. CDR3 in DNA: TGTGCCAGCAGTTGGAGCGGGGCTACAGATACGCAGTATTTT.

This rearrangement joins TRBV7-9 to TRBJ2-2; D may be TRBD2 (6 bases). V gave up 0 bases and J gave up 4 bases, with 12 bases separating them. Germline assignment: CDR1 SEHNR and CDR2 FQNEAQ (reference sequence). This CDR3 is 16 amino acids long. The CDR3 loop reads CASSLAGRPFTGELFF. The DNA for the CDR3 is TGTGCCAGCAGCTTAGCTGGGAGGCCCTTCACCGGGGAGCTGTTTTTT.

V gene TRBV5-4 combines with J gene TRBJ1-3; maybe TRBD1 (5 bases). The CDR3 totals 13 residues. The V gene lost 7 bases and the J gene lost 3 bases, with 11 bases spanning the gap. Per the germline V gene, CDR1 is SGHNT and CDR2 is YYREEE (reference sequence). CDR3 coding DNA: TGTGCCAGCCGCCCTCAGGGTGGAAACACCATATATTTT. Translating gives CASRPQGGNTIYF.

This sequence joins TRBV25-1 and TRBJ2-1; a possible D gene is TRBD2 (7 bases). Germline V gene lookup returns CDR1 MGHDK and CDR2 SYGVNS. The CDR3 sequence is 16 residues long. Trimming removed 7 bases from V and 1 base from J, with 17 bases in between. This CDR3 is CASTHRGRGSYNEQFF. CDR3 nucleotide sequence: TGTGCCAGCACCCACCGGGGGAGGGGGTCCTACAATGAGCAGTTCTTC.

The genes are TRBV7-2 and TRBJ2-1; D is undetermined. This CDR3 comprises 11 residues. CDR1 and CDR2 (germline): SGHTA, FQGNSA. Trimming took 3 bases from V and 10 from J, leaving 7 bases between them. The CDR3 DNA follows: TGTGCCAGCAGCTTCGGTGGCGAGCAGTTCTTC. It is translated as CASSFGGEQFF.

The chain combines TRBV6-2 or TRBV6-3 with TRBJ1-2; 10 bases are shared with TRBD1. The CDR3 length is 14 residues. The germline gives CDR1 MNHEY, CDR2 SVGEGT. With V trimmed by 4 bases and J by 3 bases, 2 bases remained unmatched. CDR3 coding DNA: TGTGCCAGCAGTTCCGGACAGGGGGACTATGGCTACACCTTC. Translated: CASSSGQGDYGYTF.

The gene calls are TRBV10-2 and TRBJ2-5, with 12 positions matching TRBD2. With V trimmed by 7 bases and J by 2 bases, 5 bases remained unmatched. CDR1 and CDR2 (germline): WSHSY, SAAADI. The CDR3 runs 15 residues. The CDR3 DNA sequence: TGCGCCAGCAACGGACTAGCGGGGATACAAGAGACCCAGTACTTC. This gives the protein CASNGLAGIQETQYF.

The genes are TRBV3-1 (or the pseudogene TRBV3-2) and TRBJ2-3; 13 nucleotides align to TRBD2. From germline, CDR1 is LGHDT and CDR2 YNNKEL (reference sequence). This CDR3 comprises 18 residues. Losses at the gene ends were 0 bases for V and 6 bases for J; bases not matched to a gene: 9. The CDR3 DNA is TGTGCCAGCAGCCAAGACAGGACTAGCGGGAGTAGCATGGATACGCAGTATTTT. The encoded protein is CASSQDRTSGSSMDTQYF.

In its sample, this clone was seen once. This chain links TRBV7-2 with TRBJ2-2; D remains ambiguous. The ends were cut back, 5 bases at V and 0 bases at J, with 7 bases in the middle. The CDR3 is 14 amino acids. Germline V lookup: CDR1 SGHTA, CDR2 FQGNSA. The CDR3, as DNA: TGTGCCAGCAGCCCCCATCCGAACACCGGGGAGCTGTTTTTT. It yields the protein CASSPHPNTGELFF.

The chain employs TRBV30 and TRBJ1-1; no reliable D call. Germline V gene data show CDR1 as GTSNPN and CDR2 as SVGIG (reference sequence). V lost 1 base, J lost 8 bases, and 8 bases lay in between. This CDR3 contains 11 residues. As DNA, the CDR3 is TGTGCCTGGAGTGCTGGGGAAGAAGCTTTCTTT. Amino acids: CAWSAGEEAFF. Combining the CDR3 with reference TRBV30 and TRBJ1-1 gives the whole variable domain SQTIHQWPATLVQPVGSPLSLECTVEGTSNPNLYWYRQAAGRGLQLLFYSVGIGQISSEVPQNLSASRPQDRQFILSSKKLLLSDSGFYLCAWSAGEEAFFGQGTRLTVV.

This chain connects TRBV15 to TRBJ1-2; 7 bases align to TRBD1. With 2 bases clipped from V and 8 bases from J, the junction kept 8 bases outside the gene matches. The germline CDR1 and CDR2 sequences are LNHNV and YYDKDF (reference sequence). The CDR3 has 14 amino acids. The CDR3: CATSRSDRVLGYTF. The CDR3 nucleotides are TGTGCCACCAGCAGATCTGACAGGGTGTTAGGCTACACCTTC.

The genes are TRBV18 and TRBJ1-4; no reliable D call. V gave up 2 bases and J gave up 2 bases, with 6 bases separating them. The length of the CDR3 is 14 residues. From germline, CDR1 is KGHSH and CDR2 LQKENI. As DNA, the CDR3 is TGTGCCAGCTCACCAATTGGGACTAATGAAAAACTGTTTTTT. Encoded protein: CASSPIGTNEKLFF.

The chain employs TRBV27 and TRBJ2-5; tentative D call: TRBD1 (7 bases). The germline CDR1 and CDR2 sequences are MNHEY and SMNVEV (reference sequence). V was clipped by 3 bases and J by 1 base, with 12 bases between them. The length of the CDR3 is 15 residues. The CDR3 coding sequence is TGTGCCAGCAGTTTCCGCGGGACAGCCCAAGAGACCCAGTACTTC. Protein product: CASSFRGTAQETQYF.

The chain is built from TRBV6-5 and TRBJ1-2, with unresolved D. Germline CDR1 reads MNHEY; CDR2 reads SVGAGI. Trimming took 0 bases from V and 5 from J, leaving 7 bases between them. CDR3 size: 13 residues. CDR3 amino acids: CASSYSARYGYTF. Written as DNA, the CDR3 is TGTGCCAGCAGTTACTCGGCCCGATATGGCTACACCTTC.

The V call is TRBV28, the J call TRBJ1-5, with a weak D call TRBD1 (5 bases). The germline V gene has CDR1 MDHEN and CDR2 SYDVKM. The CDR3 consists of 16 residues. V gave up 5 bases and J gave up 4 bases, with 18 bases separating them. CDR3 nucleotides: TGTGCCAGCAGTCCCCAATGGGGCGGGATAAATCAGCCCCAGCATTTT. Encoded protein: CASSPQWGGINQPQHF.

CDR3 sequence: CASSLNSMNYGYTF. DNA of the CDR3: TGCGCCAGCAGCTTGAACAGTATGAACTATGGCTACACCTTC. The chain carries TRBV5-1 and TRBJ1-2; D remains ambiguous. V was cut by 1 base and J by 2 bases, with 9 bases left in between. The V gene's germline CDR1 is SGHRS and CDR2 YFSETQ. The length of the CDR3 is 14 residues.

This chain links TRBV5-5 with TRBJ1-1, with 8 positions matching TRBD1. Germline V gene lookup returns CDR1 SGHKS and CDR2 YYEKEE (reference sequence). The CDR3 extends over 17 amino acids. The V gene end was trimmed by 4 bases and the J gene end by 0 bases; junction bases not matched to a gene: 11. This CDR3 reads CASSPQGQGAMNTEAFF. CDR3 nucleotides: TGTGCCAGCAGCCCCCAGGGGCAGGGGGCGATGAACACTGAAGCTTTCTTT.

The chain recombines TRBV7-2 with TRBJ1-2; maybe TRBD1 (5 bases). The CDR3 covers 15 residues. The V gene's germline CDR1 is SGHTA and CDR2 FQGNSA. The germline V and J ends were trimmed by 5 bases and 4 bases, with 17 bases remaining between them. The CDR3: CASSPGTEPFYGYTF. The CDR3 coding sequence is TGTGCCAGCAGCCCCGGGACGGAACCCTTCTATGGCTACACCTTC.

This clone was seen just once. The chain employs TRBV6-5 and TRBJ2-1; D is perhaps TRBD1 (5 bases). Germline V CDR1 and CDR2: MNHEY, SVGAGI. V shed 2 bases and J shed 3 bases, with 8 bases lying between them. The CDR3 is 14 residues long. The chain's CDR3 is CASSYRGSYNEQFF. The CDR3 region has the DNA TGTGCCAGCAGTTACAGGGGCAGCTACAATGAGCAGTTCTTC.

This chain uses TRBV11-3 with TRBJ2-3; TRBD2 is a possible D gene (6 bases). V lost 5 bases and J lost 4, with 10 bases in between. This CDR3 spans 13 amino acids. Germline values: CDR1 SGHNT, CDR2 YENEEA. In DNA form, the CDR3 reads TGTGCCAGCAGCCCAGGGACTTCAGATACGCAGTATTTT. This gives the protein CASSPGTSDTQYF.

The chain joins TRBV2 to TRBJ2-3, with D unclear. V was pared by 3 bases and J by 1 base, with 5 bases between. In germline, CDR1 is SNHLY, CDR2 FYNNEI. The length of the CDR3 is 13 residues. CDR3 in amino acids: CASSDGRTDTQYF. In nucleotides, the CDR3 is TGTGCCAGCAGTGACGGTCGCACAGATACGCAGTATTTT.

The V gene is TRBV6-2 or TRBV6-3, the J gene TRBJ1-2; D uncertain. V was shortened by 2 bases and J by 2 bases, with 9 bases between the two germline ends. Germline V CDR1 and CDR2: MNHEY, SVGEGT. The CDR3 covers 14 residues. CDR3 DNA sequence: TGTGCCAGCAGTTACGGGCGGATGAACTATGGCTACACCTTC. This translates into CASSYGRMNYGYTF.

This clone was found once. This rearrangement joins TRBV2 to TRBJ2-1; the D gene is possibly TRBD2 (5 bases). Deletions cut 0 bases from V and 3 bases from J, with 12 bases between. The germline gives CDR1 SNHLY, CDR2 FYNNEI. This CDR3 is 16 amino acids long. The CDR3 protein is CASSEALGVLYNEQFF. Written as DNA, the CDR3 is TGTGCCAGCAGTGAAGCGCTCGGGGTGCTCTACAATGAGCAGTTCTTC.